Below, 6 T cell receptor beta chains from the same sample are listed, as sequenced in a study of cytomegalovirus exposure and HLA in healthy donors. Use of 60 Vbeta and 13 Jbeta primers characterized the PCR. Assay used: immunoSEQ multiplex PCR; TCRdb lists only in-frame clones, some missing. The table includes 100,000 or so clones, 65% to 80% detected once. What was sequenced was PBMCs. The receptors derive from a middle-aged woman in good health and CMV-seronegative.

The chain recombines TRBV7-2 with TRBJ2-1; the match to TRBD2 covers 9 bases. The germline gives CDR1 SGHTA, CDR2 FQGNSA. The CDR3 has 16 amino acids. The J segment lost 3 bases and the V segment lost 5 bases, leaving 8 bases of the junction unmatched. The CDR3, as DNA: TGTGCCAGCAGCCAAATGGGACTAGCTGTCTACAATGAGCAGTTCTTC. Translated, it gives CASSQMGLAVYNEQFF.

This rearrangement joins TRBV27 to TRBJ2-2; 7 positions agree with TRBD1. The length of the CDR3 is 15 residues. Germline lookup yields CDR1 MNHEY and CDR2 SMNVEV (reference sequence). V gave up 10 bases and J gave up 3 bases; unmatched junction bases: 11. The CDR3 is CATLDRDRDTGELFF. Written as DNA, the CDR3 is TGTGCCACCCTCGACCGGGACAGAGACACCGGGGAGCTGTTTTTT.

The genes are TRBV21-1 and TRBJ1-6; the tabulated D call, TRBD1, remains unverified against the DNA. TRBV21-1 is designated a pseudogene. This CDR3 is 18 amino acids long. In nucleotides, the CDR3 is TGTGCCAGCAGCAAGGTCAGGGTTAGGATTCACTATAATTCACCCCTCCACTTT. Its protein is CASSKVRVRIHYNSPLHF.

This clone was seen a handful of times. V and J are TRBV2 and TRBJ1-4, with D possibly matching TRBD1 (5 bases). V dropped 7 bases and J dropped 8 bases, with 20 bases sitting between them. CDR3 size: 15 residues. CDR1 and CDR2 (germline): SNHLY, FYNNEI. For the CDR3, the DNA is TGTGCCAGCAACTCAGGCAGGGAACACGGGGAAAAACTGTTTTTT. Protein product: CASNSGREHGEKLFF.

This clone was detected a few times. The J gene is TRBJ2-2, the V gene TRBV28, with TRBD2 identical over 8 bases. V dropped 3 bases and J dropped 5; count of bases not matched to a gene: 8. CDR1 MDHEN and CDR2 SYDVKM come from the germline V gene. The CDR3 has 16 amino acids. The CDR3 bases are TGTGCCAGCAGTTTTAGAGCGGGAGTAGGGACCGGGGAGCTGTTTTTT. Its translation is CASSFRAGVGTGELFF.

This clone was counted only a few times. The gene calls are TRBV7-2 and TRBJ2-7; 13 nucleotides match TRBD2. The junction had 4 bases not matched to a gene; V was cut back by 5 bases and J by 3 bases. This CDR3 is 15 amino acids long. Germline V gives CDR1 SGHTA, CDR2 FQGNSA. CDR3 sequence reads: CASSPGTSGVYEQYF. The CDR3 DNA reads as TGTGCCAGCAGCCCCGGGACTAGCGGGGTCTACGAGCAGTACTTC. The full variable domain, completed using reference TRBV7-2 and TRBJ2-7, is GAGVSQSPSNKVTEKGKDVELRCDPISGHTALYWYRQSLGQGLEFLIYFQGNSAPDKSGLPSDRFSAERTGGSVSTLTIQRTQQEDSAVYLCASSPGTSGVYEQYFGPGTRLTVT.